Sequencing of this T cell receptor (beta chain) was carried out in a study of tumor-infiltrating lymphocytes in primary liver carcinoma. As for the study in general: Spanning 4.2 to 10 cm, the tumors were T1-T3 N0M0.

As concerns this clonotype: Its target is not known. This sequence may be a read error, since a much larger clone differs from it by one base.

RNA and DNA were co-extracted from approximately 20-30 mg of unsorted bulk tissue. With chronic HBV infection, the patients were also treatment-naive. Production of TCR beta cDNA used roughly 0.55 ug total RNA together with a constant-region primer. Three nested multiplex PCR rounds, a slightly modified ARM-PCR method, built the TCR beta libraries. A C-beta reverse primer and TRBV1-TRBV30 forward primers served in each of the first two PCR rounds, at 10 cycles apiece. TCRdb passed the multiplex PCR reads through MiXCR, listing each CDR3 protein once. Here the sample spans over 100,000 distinct CDR3 sequences, around 70% being singletons. The CDR3 extends over 15 amino acids. Germline CDR1 SEHNR, CDR2 FQNEAQ (reference sequence). Points from the study as a whole: Blood's top-250-clone fraction was significantly lower than that of tumors (p = 0.039). Pairs of tumor regions overlapped more than tumor-adjacent and tumor-blood pairs did.

Sequencing was done on a sample of tumor-adjacent normal liver tissue. The source is a woman in her sixties or seventies with primary liver carcinoma and hepatitis B virus infection. The chain carries TRBV7-9 and TRBJ2-1; 7 bases fit TRBD1. The CDR3 region is CASSLSTGYANEQSF. CDR3 sequence (DNA): TGTGCCAGCAGCTTATCGACAGGGTATGCCAATGAGCAGTCCTTC. The whole variable domain, remainder taken from reference TRBV7-9 and TRBJ2-1, is DTGVSQNPRHKITKRGQNVTFRCDPISEHNRLYWYRQTLGQGPEFLTYFQNEAQLEKSRLLSDRFSAERPKGSFSTLEIQRTEQGDSAMYLCASSLSTGYANEQSFGPGTRLTVL.